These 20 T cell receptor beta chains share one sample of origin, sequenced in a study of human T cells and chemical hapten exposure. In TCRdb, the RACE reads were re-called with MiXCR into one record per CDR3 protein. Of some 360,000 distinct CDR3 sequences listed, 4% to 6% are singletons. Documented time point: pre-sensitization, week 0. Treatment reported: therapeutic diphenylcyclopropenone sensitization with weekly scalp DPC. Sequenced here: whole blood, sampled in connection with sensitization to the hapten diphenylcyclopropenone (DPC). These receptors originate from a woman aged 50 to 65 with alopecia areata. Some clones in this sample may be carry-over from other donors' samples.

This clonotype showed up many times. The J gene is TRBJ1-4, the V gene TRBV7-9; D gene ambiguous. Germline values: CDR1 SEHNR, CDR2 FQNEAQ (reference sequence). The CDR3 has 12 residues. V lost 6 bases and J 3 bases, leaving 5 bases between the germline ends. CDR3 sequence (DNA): TGTGCCAGCAGGGGGTCTAATGAAAAACTGTTTTTT. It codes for CASRGSNEKLFF.

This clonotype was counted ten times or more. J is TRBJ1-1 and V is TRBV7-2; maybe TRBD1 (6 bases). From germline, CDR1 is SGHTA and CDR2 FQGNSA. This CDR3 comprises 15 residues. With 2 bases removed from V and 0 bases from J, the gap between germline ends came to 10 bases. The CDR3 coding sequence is TGTGCCAGCAGCTTATCGGGACAAATGAACACTGAAGCTTTCTTT. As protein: CASSLSGQMNTEAFF.

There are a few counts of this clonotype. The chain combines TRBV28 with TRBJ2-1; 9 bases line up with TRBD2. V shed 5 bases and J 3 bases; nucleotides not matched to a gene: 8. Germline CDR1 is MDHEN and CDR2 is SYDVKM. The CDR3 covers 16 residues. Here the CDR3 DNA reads TGTGCCAGCAGTCCCGGCCTAGCGGGACGCTACAATGAGCAGTTCTTC. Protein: CASSPGLAGRYNEQFF.

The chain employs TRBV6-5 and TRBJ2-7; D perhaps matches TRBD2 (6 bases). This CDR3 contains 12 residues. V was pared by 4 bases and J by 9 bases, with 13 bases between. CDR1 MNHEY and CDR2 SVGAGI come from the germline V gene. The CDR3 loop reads CASSSEGFWQYF. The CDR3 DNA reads TGTGCCAGCAGTTCGGAGGGGTTTTGGCAGTACTTC.

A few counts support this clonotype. This CDR3 is CATSRDRFGNTEAFF. In DNA form, the CDR3 reads TGTGCCACCAGCAGAGATCGGTTTGGTAACACTGAAGCTTTCTTT. The chain couples TRBV15 to TRBJ1-1; no clear D gene. Germline CDR1 reads LNHNV; CDR2 reads YYDKDF (reference sequence). V lost 0 bases, J lost 2 bases, and 10 bases lay in between. The CDR3 extends over 15 amino acids.

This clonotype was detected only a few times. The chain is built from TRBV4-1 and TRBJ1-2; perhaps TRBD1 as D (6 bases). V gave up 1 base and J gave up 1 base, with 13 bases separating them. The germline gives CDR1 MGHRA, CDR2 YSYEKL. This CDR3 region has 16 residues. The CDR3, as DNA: TGCGCCAGCAGCCAAGTTGTGGACAGACATAACTATGGCTACACCTTC. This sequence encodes CASSQVVDRHNYGYTF.

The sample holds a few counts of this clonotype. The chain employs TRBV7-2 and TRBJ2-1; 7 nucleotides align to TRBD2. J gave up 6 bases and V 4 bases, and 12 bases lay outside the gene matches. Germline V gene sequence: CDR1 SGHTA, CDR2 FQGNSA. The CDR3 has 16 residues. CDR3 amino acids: CASSYRAGVVSNEQFF. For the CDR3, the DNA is TGTGCCAGCAGCTATAGGGCGGGAGTAGTGAGCAATGAGCAGTTCTTC.

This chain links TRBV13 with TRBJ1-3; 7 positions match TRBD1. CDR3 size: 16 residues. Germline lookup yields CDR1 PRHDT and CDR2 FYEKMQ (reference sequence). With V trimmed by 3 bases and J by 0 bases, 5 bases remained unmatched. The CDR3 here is CASSFRQGRSGNTIYF. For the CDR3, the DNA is TGTGCCAGCAGCTTTCGACAGGGACGCTCTGGAAACACCATATATTTT.

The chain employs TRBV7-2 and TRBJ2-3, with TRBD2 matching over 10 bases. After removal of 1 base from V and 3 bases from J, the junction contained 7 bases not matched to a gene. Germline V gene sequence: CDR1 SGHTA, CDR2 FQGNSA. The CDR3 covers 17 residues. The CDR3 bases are TGTGCCAGCAGCTTAGAGCAAGCGGGGGGGCGGACAGATACGCAGTATTTT. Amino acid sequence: CASSLEQAGGRTDTQYF. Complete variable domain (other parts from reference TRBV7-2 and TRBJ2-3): GAGVSQSPSNKVTEKGKDVELRCDPISGHTALYWYRQSLGQGLEFLIYFQGNSAPDKSGLPSDRFSAERTGGSVSTLTIQRTQQEDSAVYLCASSLEQAGGRTDTQYFGPGTRLTVL.

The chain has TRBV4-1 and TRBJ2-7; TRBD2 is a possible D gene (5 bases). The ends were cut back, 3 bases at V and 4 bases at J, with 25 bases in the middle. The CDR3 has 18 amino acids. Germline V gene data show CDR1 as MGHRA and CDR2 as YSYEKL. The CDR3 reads CASSHLPGGPTLPYEQYF. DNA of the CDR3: TGCGCCAGCAGCCACCTCCCGGGCGGGCCGACGCTGCCTTACGAGCAGTACTTC.

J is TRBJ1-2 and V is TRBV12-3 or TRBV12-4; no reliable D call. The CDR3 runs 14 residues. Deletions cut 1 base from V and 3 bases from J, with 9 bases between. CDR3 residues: CASSLGPSDYGYTF. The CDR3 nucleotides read TGTGCCAGCAGTTTAGGACCGAGCGACTATGGCTACACCTTC.

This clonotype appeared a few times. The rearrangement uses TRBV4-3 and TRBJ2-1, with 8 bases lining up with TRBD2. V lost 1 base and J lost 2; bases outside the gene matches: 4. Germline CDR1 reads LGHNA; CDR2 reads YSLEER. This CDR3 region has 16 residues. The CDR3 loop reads CASSQGAAGAYNEQFF. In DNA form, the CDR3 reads TGCGCCAGCAGCCAAGGAGCAGCGGGAGCCTACAATGAGCAGTTCTTC.

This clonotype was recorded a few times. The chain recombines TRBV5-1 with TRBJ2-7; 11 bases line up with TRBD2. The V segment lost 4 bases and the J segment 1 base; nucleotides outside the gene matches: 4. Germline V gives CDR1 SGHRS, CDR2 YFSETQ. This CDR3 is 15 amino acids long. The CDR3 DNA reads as TGCGCCAGCAGCGTTTCTAGCGGGGGGTCCTACGAGCAGTACTTC. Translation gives CASSVSSGGSYEQYF.

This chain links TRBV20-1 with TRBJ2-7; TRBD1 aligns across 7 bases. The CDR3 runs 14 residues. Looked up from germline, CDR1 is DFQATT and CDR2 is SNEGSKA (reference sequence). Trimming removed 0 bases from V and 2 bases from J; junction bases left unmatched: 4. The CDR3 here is CSARDMTGTYEQYF. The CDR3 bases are TGCAGTGCTAGAGATATGACAGGGACCTACGAGCAGTACTTC.

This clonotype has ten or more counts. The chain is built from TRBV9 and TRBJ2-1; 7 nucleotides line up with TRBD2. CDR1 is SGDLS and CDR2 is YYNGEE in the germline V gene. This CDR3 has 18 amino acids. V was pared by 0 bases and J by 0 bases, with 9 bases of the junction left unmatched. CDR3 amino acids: CASSVDDERGFSYNEQFF. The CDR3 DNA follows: TGTGCCAGCAGCGTAGACGATGAGCGGGGTTTCTCCTACAATGAGCAGTTCTTC.

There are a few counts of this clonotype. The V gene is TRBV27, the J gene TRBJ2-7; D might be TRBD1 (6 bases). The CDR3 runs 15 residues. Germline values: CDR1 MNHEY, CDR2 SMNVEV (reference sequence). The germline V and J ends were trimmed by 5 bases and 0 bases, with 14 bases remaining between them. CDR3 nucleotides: TGTGCCAGCAGTACAGGGACGGATCCCTCCTACGAGCAGTACTTC. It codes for CASSTGTDPSYEQYF.

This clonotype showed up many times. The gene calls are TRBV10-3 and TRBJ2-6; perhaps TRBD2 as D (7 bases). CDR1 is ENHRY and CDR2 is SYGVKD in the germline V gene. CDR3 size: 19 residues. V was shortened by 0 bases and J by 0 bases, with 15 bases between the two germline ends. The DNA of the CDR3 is TGTGCCATCAGTGAGTCTGGGAGGGGGGCCCCCTCTGGGGCCAACGTCCTGACTTTC. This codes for CAISESGRGAPSGANVLTF.

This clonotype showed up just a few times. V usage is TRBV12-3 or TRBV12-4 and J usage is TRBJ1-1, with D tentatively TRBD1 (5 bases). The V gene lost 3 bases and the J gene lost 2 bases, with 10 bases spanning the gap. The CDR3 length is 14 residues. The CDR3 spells CASSFTGANTEAFF. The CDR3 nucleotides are TGTGCCAGCAGTTTTACTGGGGCAAACACTGAAGCTTTCTTT.

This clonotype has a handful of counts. The CDR3 spells CASSETGAPYEQYF. DNA for the CDR3: TGTGCCAGCAGCGAAACAGGGGCTCCCTACGAGCAGTACTTC. The V and J genes are TRBV2 and TRBJ2-7, with 7 bases aligning to TRBD1. After removal of 6 bases from V and 2 bases from J, the junction contained 7 bases not matched to a gene. The CDR3 loop spans 14 amino acids. In germline, CDR1 is SNHLY, CDR2 FYNNEI.

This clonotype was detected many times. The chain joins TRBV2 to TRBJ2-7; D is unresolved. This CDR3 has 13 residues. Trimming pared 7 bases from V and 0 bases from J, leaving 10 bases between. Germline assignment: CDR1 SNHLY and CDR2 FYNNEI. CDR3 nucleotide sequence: TGTGCCAGCACGTGGGGTTCCTCCTACGAGCAGTACTTC. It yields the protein CASTWGSSYEQYF.